Included here is one T cell receptor (beta chain) sequence, with context. These data originate in a study of blood T cell repertoires in COVID-19. The CDR3 is 14 amino acids. Germline V lookup: CDR1 SQVTM, CDR2 ANQGSEA. Trimming took off 6 bases at V and 4 bases at J, with 15 bases between the two ends. Sequencing used immunoSEQ multiplex PCR; TCRdb keeps in-frame clones, though not all of them. The sample has fewer than 100,000 clones, around nine tenths seen once; the top ten hold less than 8.5%. The genes are TRBV29-1 and TRBJ2-2; D may be TRBD1 (7 bases). The sequencing sample was made of peripheral blood. This TCR derives from a man in his 60s with acute or convalescent COVID-19. The chain's CDR3 is CSVRQGGSTGELFF. Written as DNA, the CDR3 is TGCAGCGTCAGACAGGGAGGCAGCACCGGGGAGCTGTTTTTT.